These 10 T cell receptor beta chains came from one sample sequenced in a study of post-analysis software for immune sequencing data. Whole-study findings and limits: Included in a set of a few TRBV segments more frequent in patients than controls were TRBV5-6, TRBV5-1 and TRBV20-1.

These TCRs are of unknown antigen specificity. The authors incorporated unique molecular identifiers into the TCR beta cDNA libraries. Using its own MiXCR run on the PCR reads, TCRdb lists one record per CDR3 protein. The sample holds about 400,000 distinct CDR3 sequences; less than 40% are singletons and the top ten take 13%. Sequencing was done on a sample of blood. Source of these receptors: a girl aged 5 to 17 with multiple sclerosis.

The chain combines TRBV5-5 with TRBJ1-1; no definite D call. V dropped 7 bases and J dropped 1 base, with 8 bases sitting between them. This CDR3 region has 12 residues. CDR1 is SGHKS, CDR2 YYEKEE, per germline (reference sequence). In nucleotides, the CDR3 is TGTGCCAGCGCCCGGGCGAACACTGAAGCTTTCTTT. Translation: CASARANTEAFF.

This clonotype has just a few counts. The V and J genes are TRBV29-1 and TRBJ2-1; possibly TRBD2 for D (6 bases). Per germline, CDR1 SQVTM and CDR2 ANQGSEA. The CDR3 extends over 13 amino acids. V lost 0 bases and J 9 bases, leaving 12 bases between the germline ends. In DNA, the CDR3 is TGCAGCGTTGAAGATTGGGGGGAAGGTGAGCAGTTCTTC. It specifies CSVEDWGEGEQFF.

This clonotype was recorded a few times. The chain is built from TRBV13 and TRBJ1-2; no firm D call. The CDR3 runs 13 residues. Deletions cut 5 bases from V and 8 bases from J, with 15 bases between. The germline V gene encodes CDR1 PRHDT and CDR2 FYEKMQ (reference sequence). The CDR3 DNA is TGTGCCAGCAGCACCCTGGGCTCCTTGGGCTACACCTTC. This gives the protein CASSTLGSLGYTF.

The genes are TRBV6-1 and TRBJ2-5, with D possibly TRBD2 on 5 matching bases. V lost 6 bases to trimming and J lost 9 bases, with 14 bases between them. Germline V gene lookup returns CDR1 MNHNS and CDR2 SASEGT. The CDR3 runs to 12 residues. The CDR3: CASRPNGGAQYF. DNA for the CDR3: TGTGCCAGCAGGCCCAACGGAGGAGCCCAGTACTTC.

This chain links TRBV29-1 with TRBJ1-1, with TRBD1 matching 10 bases. Trimming cost V 8 bases and J 5 bases; bases outside gene matches: 5. From germline, CDR1 is SQVTM and CDR2 ANQGSEA. This CDR3 comprises 12 residues. For the CDR3, the DNA is TGCAGCTTCGGACAGGGGGGAACTGAAGCTTTCTTT. Translating it yields CSFGQGGTEAFF.

This clonotype showed up just a few times. The J gene is TRBJ2-3, the V gene TRBV4-1; the D call may be TRBD1 or TRBD2 (5 bases each). Trimming shortened V by 1 base and J by 1 base, and 12 bases separated the two germline ends. Germline V gene lookup returns CDR1 MGHRA and CDR2 YSYEKL. CDR3 length equals 16 residues. This CDR3 reads CASSQVIRDRTDTQYF. The CDR3 DNA is TGCGCCAGCAGCCAAGTAATCAGGGACCGCACAGATACGCAGTATTTT.

This chain joins TRBV7-6 and TRBJ2-7, with a possible D match to TRBD1 (6 bases). Germline CDR1 and CDR2: SGHVS and FNYEAQ. The ends were cut back, 5 bases at V and 7 bases at J, with 24 bases in the middle. This CDR3 has 16 residues. CDR3 sequence reads: CASSLQTGRDSREQYF. CDR3 DNA: TGTGCCAGCAGCCTTCAGACAGGCCGGGATAGTAGGGAGCAGTACTTC.

The genes are TRBV11-2 and TRBJ2-3; D not resolved. V was pared by 2 bases and J by 2 bases, with 5 bases between. The CDR3 consists of 13 residues. Germline CDR1 reads SGHAT; CDR2 reads FQNNGV. The CDR3 DNA reads as TGTGCCAGCAGCTTACCTCCCACAGATACGCAGTATTTT. Translated, it gives CASSLPPTDTQYF.

This clonotype came up a few times. V and J are TRBV9 and TRBJ1-1; perhaps TRBD1 as D (5 bases). The CDR3 is made up of 13 amino acids. The germline CDR1 and CDR2 sequences are SGDLS and YYNGEE. Trimming removed 0 bases at V and 7 bases at J, with 10 bases between. CDR3 sequence: CASSVAQAGEAFF. The CDR3 DNA follows: TGTGCCAGCAGCGTAGCACAGGCTGGTGAAGCTTTCTTT. The variable domain in full, completed from reference TRBV9 and TRBJ1-1, reads DSGVTQTPKHLITATGQRVTLRCSPRSGDLSVYWYQQSLDQGLQFLIQYYNGEERAKGNILERFSAQQFPDLHSELNLSSLELGDSALYFCASSVAQAGEAFFGQGTRLTVV.

The V and J genes are TRBV20-1 and TRBJ2-5; maybe TRBD1 (5 bases). The CDR3 contains 15 residues. Per germline, CDR1 DFQATT and CDR2 SNEGSKA (reference sequence). V dropped 0 bases and J dropped 3 bases, with 14 bases sitting between them. CDR3 DNA sequence: TGCAGTGCTAGAGATTTCGTTAAGGGGAAAGAGACCCAGTACTTC. Amino acid sequence: CSARDFVKGKETQYF.